Sequencing of this TCR beta chain was carried out in a study of chemoradiotherapy in HPV16-positive cancers (dated by TCRdb to the early 2020s). As for the study more broadly: Using functional T-cell assays on cells from two HPV16-positive patients, the researchers defined candidate HPV-specific T-cell clones and common TCR motifs. Next, the candidate HPV-specific TCRs and motifs were followed in TCR repertoires from over 85 patients with HPV-related cancers. The study asked whether T-cell immunity against the HPV oncoproteins E6 and E7 changes during chemoradiotherapy and whether it affects survival. The study at large found these results: Expansion of candidate HPV-specific clones and E7-related TCR motifs was observed in the tumor microenvironment during treatment, whereas no such expansion was observed for non-HPV-specific T cells. Only two HPV16-positive patients were used to derive the functional definition of HPV-specific T cells, and the survival association was reported for HPV16-positive patients. In HPV16-positive patients, expansion of HPV-responsive T cells during chemoradiotherapy was associated with improved recurrence-free survival.

Details on this clone: Which antigen it targets is not known. No clone much larger than this one lies a single base away; base qualities are absent.

According to the germline V gene, CDR1 reads ENHRY and CDR2 reads SYGVKD. Unmatched junction bases come to 8, with V trimmed by 6 bases and J by 7 bases. The CDR3 sequence holds 13 residues, the cysteine and phenylalanine included. This entry keeps only the CDR3 DNA: 39 bases, framed from base 1. Because repertoires were sampled repeatedly during chemoradiotherapy, clonal expansion in the tumor microenvironment could be followed. To prepare the library, the immunoSEQ multiplex PCR assay was applied. TCRdb stores this immuneACCESS table with in-frame sequences only. Part of the clones is absent; in the studies checked, under half of the shortfall reflects unresolved V genes, and no reason is known for the rest. The sample table contains about 6,600 clones; only one count was recorded for more than 60% of them. The leading ten clones occupy approximately 8.1% of the sample.

The sample consisted of tumor tissue, taken from a patient who underwent chemoradiotherapy. The clonotype comes from a human donor with HPV-associated anogenital cancer. The chain links TRBV10-3 with TRBJ1-1; 7 bases in the junction line up with TRBD1. For the CDR3, the sequence is CAIRPQGGFEAFF. The nucleotides read TGTGCCATCAGACCTCAGGGGGGGTTTGAAGCTTTCTTT.